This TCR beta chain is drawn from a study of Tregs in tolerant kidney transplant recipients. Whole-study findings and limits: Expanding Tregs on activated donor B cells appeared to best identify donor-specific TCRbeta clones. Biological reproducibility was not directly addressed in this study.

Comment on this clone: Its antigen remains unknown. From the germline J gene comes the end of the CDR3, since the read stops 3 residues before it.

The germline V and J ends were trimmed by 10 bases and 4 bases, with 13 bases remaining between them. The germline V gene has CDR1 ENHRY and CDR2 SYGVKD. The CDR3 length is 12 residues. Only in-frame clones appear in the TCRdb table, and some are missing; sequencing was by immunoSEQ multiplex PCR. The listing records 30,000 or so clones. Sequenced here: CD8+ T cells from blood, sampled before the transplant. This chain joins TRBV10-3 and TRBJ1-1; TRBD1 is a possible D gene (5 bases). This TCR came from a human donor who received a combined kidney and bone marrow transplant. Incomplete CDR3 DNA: TGTGCCAGCTTGGCGGGGGGCACTGAA. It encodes CASLAGGTE. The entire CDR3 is CASLAGGTEAFF.